This T cell receptor (beta chain) derives from a study of T cell responses to AZD1222 COVID-19 vaccine. About the study: Pooling was applied to second doses at about 4 or about 12 weeks.

Germline values: CDR1 MNHEY, CDR2 SMNVEV (reference sequence). Trimming cost V 4 bases and J 5 bases; bases outside gene matches: 6. The CDR3 is made up of 16 amino acids. Sequencing used immunoSEQ multiplex PCR; TCRdb keeps in-frame clones, though not all of them. The sample has about 130,000 clones, about 85% seen once. The clonotype originates from an adult in good health. The V gene is TRBV27, the J gene TRBJ2-1; TRBD2 matches 12 bases. The source was peripheral blood, collected on day 0 of AZD1222 vaccination. CDR3 in DNA: TGTGCCAGCAGTTGGGACGCTAGCGGGAGGGACAATGAGCAGTTCTTC. Amino acid sequence: CASSWDASGRDNEQFF.